This T cell receptor beta chain was retrieved from a study of blood T cell repertoires in COVID-19. Study in general: PBMCs, B-cell-depleted T cells, or T cells were the source of the cDNA or gDNA that made up the material.

Trimming stripped 3 bases from V and 7 bases from J, with 6 bases between. Germline values: CDR1 DFQATT, CDR2 SNEGSKA (reference sequence). CDR3 size: 10 residues. Assay: immunoSEQ multiplex PCR; the TCRdb copy retains only in-frame clones and omits some. The repertoire holds about 140,000 clones, with 80% to 90% as singletons. The J gene is TRBJ1-2, the V gene TRBV20-1; D unresolved. Sequenced input: peripheral blood. This receptor was taken from a woman aged 45-65 years with acute or convalescent COVID-19. CDR3 protein: CSASRSGYTF. For the CDR3, the DNA is TGCAGTGCTAGTCGGAGTGGCTACACCTTC.